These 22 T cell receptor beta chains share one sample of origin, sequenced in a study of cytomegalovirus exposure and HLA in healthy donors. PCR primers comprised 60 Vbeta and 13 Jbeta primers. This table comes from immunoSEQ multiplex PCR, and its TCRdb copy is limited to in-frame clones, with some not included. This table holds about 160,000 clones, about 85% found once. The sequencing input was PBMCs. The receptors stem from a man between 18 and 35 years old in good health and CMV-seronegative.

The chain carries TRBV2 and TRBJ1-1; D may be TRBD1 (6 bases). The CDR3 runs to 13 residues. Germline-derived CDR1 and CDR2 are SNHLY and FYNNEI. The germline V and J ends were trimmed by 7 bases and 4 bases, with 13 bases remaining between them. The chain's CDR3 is CASKGTGSTEAFF. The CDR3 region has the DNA TGTGCCAGCAAAGGAACAGGGTCCACTGAAGCTTTCTTT.

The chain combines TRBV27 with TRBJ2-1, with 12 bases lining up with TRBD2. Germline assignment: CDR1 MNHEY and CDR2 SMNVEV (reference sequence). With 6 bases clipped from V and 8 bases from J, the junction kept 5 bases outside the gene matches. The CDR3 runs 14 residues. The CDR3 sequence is CASSRTSGVYEQFF. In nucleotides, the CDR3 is TGTGCCAGCAGCCGGACTAGCGGGGTCTATGAGCAGTTCTTC.

The CDR3 DNA follows: TGTGCCAGTAGTACAGGGCGGATGGGCTACACCTTC. Protein sequence: CASSTGRMGYTF. This chain connects TRBV19 to TRBJ1-2, with a tentative D call TRBD1 (5 bases). V was clipped by 4 bases and J by 8 bases, with 11 bases between them. Looked up from germline, CDR1 is LNHDA and CDR2 is SQIVND (reference sequence). CDR3 length equals 12 residues.

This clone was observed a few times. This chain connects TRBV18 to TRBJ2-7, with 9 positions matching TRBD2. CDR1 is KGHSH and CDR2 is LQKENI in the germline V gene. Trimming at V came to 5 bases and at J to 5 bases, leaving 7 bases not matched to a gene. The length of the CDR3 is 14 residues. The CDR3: CASSKLAGVNEQYF. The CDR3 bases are TGTGCCAGCTCAAAATTAGCGGGAGTAAACGAGCAGTACTTC.

CDR3 sequence (DNA): TGCGCCAGCAGCCAGTTCTGGAACACTGAAGCTTTCTTT. Translation: CASSQFWNTEAFF. The V gene is TRBV4-3, the J gene TRBJ1-1; D not resolved. Germline CDR1 is LGHNA and CDR2 is YSLEER. This CDR3 comprises 13 residues. Trimming removed 3 bases from V and 1 base from J, with 6 bases in between.

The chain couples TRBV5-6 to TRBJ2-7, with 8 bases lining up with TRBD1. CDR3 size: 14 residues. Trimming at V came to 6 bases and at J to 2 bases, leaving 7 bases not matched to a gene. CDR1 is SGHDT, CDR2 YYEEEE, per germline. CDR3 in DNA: TGTGCCAGCACCTCTCGGACAGGGACCTACGAGCAGTACTTC. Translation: CASTSRTGTYEQYF.

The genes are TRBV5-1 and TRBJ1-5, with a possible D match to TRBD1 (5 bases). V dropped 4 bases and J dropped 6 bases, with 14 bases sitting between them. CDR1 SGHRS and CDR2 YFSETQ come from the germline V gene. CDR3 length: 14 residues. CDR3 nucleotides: TGCGCCAGCAGCCTCGGGGGGGGAGGTCAGCCCCAGCATTTT. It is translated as CASSLGGGGQPQHF.

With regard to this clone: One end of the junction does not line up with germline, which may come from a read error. CDR3 in amino acids: CSSSPRRQSWNTEAFF. CDR3 DNA: TGTTCCAGCAGCCCACGACGACAGTCCTGGAACACTGAAGCTTTCTTT. This chain connects TRBV7-9 to TRBJ1-1, with D tentatively TRBD1 (5 bases). CDR3 size: 16 residues. Germline V CDR1 and CDR2: SEHNR, FQNEAQ (reference sequence).

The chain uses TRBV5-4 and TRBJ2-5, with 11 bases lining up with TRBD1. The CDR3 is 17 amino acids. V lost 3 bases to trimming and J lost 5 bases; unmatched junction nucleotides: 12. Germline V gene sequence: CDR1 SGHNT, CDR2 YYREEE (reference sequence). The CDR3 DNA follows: TGTGCCAGCAGCTCGCGGACAGGGGGCGAGGGTTGGGAGACCCAGTACTTC. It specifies CASSSRTGGEGWETQYF.

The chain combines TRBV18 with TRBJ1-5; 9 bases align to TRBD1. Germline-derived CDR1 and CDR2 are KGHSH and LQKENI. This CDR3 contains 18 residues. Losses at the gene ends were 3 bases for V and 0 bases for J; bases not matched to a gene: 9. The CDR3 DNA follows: TGTGCCAGCTCACCCGGGACAGGGTTTTCCAATAGCAATCAGCCCCAGCATTTT. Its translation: CASSPGTGFSNSNQPQHF.

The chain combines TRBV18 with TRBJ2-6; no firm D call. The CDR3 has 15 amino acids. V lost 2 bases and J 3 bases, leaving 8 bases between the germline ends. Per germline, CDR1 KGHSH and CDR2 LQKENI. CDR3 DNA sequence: TGTGCCAGCTCACCAGAATTCGGTGGGGCCAACGTCCTGACTTTC. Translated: CASSPEFGGANVLTF. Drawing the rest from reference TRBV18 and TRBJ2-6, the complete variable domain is NAGVMQNPRHLVRRRGQEARLRCSPMKGHSHVYWYRQLPEEGLKFMVYLQKENIIDESGMPKERFSAEFPKEGPSILRIQQVVRGDSAAYFCASSPEFGGANVLTFGAGSRLTVL.

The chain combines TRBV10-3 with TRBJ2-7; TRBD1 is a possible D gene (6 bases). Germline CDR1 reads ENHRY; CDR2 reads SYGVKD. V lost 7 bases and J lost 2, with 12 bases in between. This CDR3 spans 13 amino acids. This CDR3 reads CAITRTDTYEQYF. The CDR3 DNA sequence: TGTGCCATCACCAGGACAGATACCTACGAGCAGTACTTC.

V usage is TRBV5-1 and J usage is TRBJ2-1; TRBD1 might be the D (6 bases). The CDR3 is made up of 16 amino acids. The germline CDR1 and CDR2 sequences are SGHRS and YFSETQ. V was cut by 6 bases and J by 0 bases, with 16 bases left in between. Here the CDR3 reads CASISHPDSSYNEQFF. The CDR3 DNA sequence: TGCGCCAGCATCTCCCACCCGGACAGCTCCTACAATGAGCAGTTCTTC.

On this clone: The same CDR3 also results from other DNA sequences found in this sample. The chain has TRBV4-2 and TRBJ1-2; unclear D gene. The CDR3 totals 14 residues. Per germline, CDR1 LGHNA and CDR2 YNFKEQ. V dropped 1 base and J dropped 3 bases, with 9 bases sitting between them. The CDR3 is CASSQANGDYGYTF. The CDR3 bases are TGTGCCAGCAGCCAAGCAAACGGGGACTATGGCTACACCTTC.

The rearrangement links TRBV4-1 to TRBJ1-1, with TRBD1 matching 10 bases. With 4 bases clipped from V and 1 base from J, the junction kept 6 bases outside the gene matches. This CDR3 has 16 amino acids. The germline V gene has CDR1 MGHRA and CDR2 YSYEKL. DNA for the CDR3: TGCGCCAGCAGCCGACAGGGGGCGAGGGGGAACACTGAAGCTTTCTTT. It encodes CASSRQGARGNTEAFF.

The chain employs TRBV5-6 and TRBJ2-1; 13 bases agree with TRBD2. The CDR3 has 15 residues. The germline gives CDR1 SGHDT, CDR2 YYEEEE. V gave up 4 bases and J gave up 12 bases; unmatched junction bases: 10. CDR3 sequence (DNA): TGTGCCAGCAGCACGGTACTAGCGGGGGGGGACAGGCAGTTCTTC. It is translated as CASSTVLAGGDRQFF.

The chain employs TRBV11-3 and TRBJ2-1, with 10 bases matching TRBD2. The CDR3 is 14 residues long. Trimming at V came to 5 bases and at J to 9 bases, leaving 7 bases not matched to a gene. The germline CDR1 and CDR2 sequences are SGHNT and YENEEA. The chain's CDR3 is CASSPIAGGGEQFF. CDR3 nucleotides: TGTGCCAGCAGCCCGATAGCGGGAGGCGGTGAGCAGTTCTTC.

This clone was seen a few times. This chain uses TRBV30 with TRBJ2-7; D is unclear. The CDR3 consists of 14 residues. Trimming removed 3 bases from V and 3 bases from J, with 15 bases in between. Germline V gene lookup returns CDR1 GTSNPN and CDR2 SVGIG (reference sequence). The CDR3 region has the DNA TGTGCCTGGAGCATAGCTCTTGTGAGCTACGAGCAGTACTTC. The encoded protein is CAWSIALVSYEQYF.

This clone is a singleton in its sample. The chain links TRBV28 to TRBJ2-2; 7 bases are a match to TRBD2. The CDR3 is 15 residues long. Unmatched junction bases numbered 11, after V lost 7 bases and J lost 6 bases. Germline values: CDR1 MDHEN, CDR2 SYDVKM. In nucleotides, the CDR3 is TGTGCCAGCACGATGGGAGGGGTGCCGCCCGGGGAGCTGTTTTTT. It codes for CASTMGGVPPGELFF.

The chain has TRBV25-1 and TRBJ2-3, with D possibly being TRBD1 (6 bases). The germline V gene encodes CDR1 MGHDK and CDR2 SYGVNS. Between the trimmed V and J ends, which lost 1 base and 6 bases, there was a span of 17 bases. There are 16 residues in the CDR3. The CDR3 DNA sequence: TGTGCCAGCAGTGAATCTAGGACAGAGGAGAGCGATACGCAGTATTTT. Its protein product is CASSESRTEESDTQYF.

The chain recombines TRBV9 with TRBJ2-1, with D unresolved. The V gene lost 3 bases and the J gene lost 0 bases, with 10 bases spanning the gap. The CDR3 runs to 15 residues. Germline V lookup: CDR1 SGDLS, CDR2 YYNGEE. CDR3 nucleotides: TGTGCCAGCAGCGGACTCCAAAGCTCCTACAATGAGCAGTTCTTC. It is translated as CASSGLQSSYNEQFF.

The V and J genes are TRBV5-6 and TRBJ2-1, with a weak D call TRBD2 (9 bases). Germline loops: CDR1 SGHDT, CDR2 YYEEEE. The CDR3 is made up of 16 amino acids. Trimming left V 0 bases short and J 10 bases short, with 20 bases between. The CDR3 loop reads CASSLETGLAGGEQFF. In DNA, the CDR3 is TGTGCCAGCAGCTTGGAAACGGGACTAGCAGGGGGCGAGCAGTTCTTC.